This T cell receptor (beta chain) came from a study of human T cells and chemical hapten exposure. As for this clonotype: Its specificity is unknown.

Study-level findings and limits: Significantly more large CDR3 similarity clusters arose among expanded TCRs than among controls.

Time point reported: patch test 1, 2 weeks after DPC sensitization. Documented treatment: therapeutic diphenylcyclopropenone sensitization with weekly scalp DPC. A single record per CDR3 protein comes from TCRdb applying MiXCR to the RACE reads. The table has approximately 100,000 distinct CDR3 sequences, approximately 10% seen once. This sequence was found in a woman in her thirties or forties with alopecia areata. Some clones in this sample may be carry-over from other donors' samples. Sequenced material: whole blood, taken in connection with sensitization to the hapten diphenylcyclopropenone (DPC).

The CDR3 region is CASSEDGFNEQFF. As DNA, the CDR3 is TGCGCCAGCAGTGAGGACGGTTTCAATGAGCAGTTCTTC. The J gene is TRBJ2-1, the V gene TRBV10-1; D uncertain. The CDR3 is 13 residues long. V shed 2 bases and J shed 6 bases, with 8 bases lying between them. Germline lookup yields CDR1 WNHNN and CDR2 SYGVQD (reference sequence).